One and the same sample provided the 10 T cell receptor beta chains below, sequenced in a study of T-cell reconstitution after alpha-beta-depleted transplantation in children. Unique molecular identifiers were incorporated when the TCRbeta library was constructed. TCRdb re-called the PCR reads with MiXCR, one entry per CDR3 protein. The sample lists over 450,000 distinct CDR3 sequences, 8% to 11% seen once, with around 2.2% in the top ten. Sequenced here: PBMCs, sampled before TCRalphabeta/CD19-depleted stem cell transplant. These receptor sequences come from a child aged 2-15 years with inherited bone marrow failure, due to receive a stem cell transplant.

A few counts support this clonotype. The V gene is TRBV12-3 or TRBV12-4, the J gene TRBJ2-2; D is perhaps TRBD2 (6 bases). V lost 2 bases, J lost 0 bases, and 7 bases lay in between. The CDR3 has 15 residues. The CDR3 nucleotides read TGTGCCAGCAGTTTACGGGAGTCGAACACCGGGGAGCTGTTTTTT. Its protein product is CASSLRESNTGELFF.

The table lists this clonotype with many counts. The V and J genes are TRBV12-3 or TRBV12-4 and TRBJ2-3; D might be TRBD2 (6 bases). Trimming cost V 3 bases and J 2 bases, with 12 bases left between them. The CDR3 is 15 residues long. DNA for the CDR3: TGTGCCAGCAGTTTTAGTAGCGGAGACACAGATACGCAGTATTTT. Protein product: CASSFSSGDTDTQYF.

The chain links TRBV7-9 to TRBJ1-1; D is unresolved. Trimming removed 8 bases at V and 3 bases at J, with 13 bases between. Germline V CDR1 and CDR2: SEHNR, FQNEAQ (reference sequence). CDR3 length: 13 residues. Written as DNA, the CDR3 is TGTGCCAGCTCAAGGTTTGAGGACACTGAAGCTTTCTTT. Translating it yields CASSRFEDTEAFF.

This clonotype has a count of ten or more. The DNA of the CDR3 is TGCAGCGTGACTCGTGGGGGGCGTCCCCACGGGGAGCTGTTTTTT. Translation gives CSVTRGGRPHGELFF. This chain links TRBV29-1 with TRBJ2-2, with D perhaps being TRBD1 or TRBD2 (6 bases each). Per germline, CDR1 SQVTM and CDR2 ANQGSEA. V was clipped by 6 bases and J by 7 bases, with 21 bases between them. The CDR3 is made up of 15 amino acids.

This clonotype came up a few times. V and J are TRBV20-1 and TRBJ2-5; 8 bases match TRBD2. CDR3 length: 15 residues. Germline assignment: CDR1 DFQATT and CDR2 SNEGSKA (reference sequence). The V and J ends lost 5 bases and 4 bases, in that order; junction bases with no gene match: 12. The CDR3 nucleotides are TGCAGTGCTCCTAGCCGGGAGGGCCCGGGAGAGACCCAGTACTTC. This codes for CSAPSREGPGETQYF.

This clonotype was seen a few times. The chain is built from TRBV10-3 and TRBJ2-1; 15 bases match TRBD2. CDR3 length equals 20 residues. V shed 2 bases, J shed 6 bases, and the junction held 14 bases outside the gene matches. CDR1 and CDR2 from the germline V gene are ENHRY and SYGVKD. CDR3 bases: TGTGCCATCAGTGAGATTGGACTAGCGGGAGGGAAGACCACCCCCAATGAGCAGTTCTTC. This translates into CAISEIGLAGGKTTPNEQFF.

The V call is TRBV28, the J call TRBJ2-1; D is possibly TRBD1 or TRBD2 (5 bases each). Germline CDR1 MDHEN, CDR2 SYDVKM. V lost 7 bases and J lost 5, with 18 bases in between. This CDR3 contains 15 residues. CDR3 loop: CASTPGPAGDNEQFF. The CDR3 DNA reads TGTGCCAGCACCCCGGGGCCGGCTGGGGACAATGAGCAGTTCTTC.

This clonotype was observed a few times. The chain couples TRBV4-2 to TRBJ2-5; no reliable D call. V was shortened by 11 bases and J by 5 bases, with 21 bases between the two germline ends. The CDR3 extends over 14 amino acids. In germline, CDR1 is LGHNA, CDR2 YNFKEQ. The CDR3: CAGMSRVPEETQYF. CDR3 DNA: TGTGCCGGCATGAGCCGCGTCCCCGAGGAGACCCAGTACTTC.

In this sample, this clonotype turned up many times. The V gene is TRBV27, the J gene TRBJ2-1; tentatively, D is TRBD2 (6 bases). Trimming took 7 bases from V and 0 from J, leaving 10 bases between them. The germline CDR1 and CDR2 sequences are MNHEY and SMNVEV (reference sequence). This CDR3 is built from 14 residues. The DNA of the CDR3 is TGTGCCAGCACGGAGGGATCCTCCTACAATGAGCAGTTCTTC. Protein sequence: CASTEGSSYNEQFF.

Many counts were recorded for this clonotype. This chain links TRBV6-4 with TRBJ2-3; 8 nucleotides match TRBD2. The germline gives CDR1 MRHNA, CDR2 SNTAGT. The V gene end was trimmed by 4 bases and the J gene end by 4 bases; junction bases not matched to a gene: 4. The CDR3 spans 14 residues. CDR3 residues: CASSAGLDADTQYF. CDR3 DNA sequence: TGTGCCAGCAGTGCGGGACTAGACGCAGATACGCAGTATTTT.